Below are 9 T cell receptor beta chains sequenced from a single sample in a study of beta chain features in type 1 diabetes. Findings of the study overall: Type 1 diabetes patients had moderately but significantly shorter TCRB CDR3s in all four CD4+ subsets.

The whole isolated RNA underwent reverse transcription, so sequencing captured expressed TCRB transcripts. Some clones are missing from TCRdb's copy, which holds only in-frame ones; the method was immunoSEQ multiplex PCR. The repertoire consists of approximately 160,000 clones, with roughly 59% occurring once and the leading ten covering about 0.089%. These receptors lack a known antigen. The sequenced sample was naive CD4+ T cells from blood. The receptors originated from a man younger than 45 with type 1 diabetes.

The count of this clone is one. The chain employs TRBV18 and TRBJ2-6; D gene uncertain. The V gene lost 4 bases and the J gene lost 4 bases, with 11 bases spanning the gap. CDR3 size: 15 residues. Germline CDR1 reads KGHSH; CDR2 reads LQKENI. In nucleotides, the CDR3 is TGTGCCAGCTCACTGCAGGTGGACGGGGCCAACGTCCTGACTTTC. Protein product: CASSLQVDGANVLTF.

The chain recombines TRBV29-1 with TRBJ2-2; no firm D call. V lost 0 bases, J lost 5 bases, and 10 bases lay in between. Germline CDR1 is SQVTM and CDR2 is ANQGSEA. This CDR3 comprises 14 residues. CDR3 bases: TGCAGCGTTGAAGAACACCTTATGACCGGGGAGCTGTTTTTT. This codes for CSVEEHLMTGELFF.

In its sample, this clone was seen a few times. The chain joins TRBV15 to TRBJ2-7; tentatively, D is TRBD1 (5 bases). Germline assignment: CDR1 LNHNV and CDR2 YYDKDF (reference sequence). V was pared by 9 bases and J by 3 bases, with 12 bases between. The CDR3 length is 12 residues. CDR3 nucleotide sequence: TGTGCCACAGGCCGGACATACTACGAGCAGTACTTC. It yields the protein CATGRTYYEQYF.

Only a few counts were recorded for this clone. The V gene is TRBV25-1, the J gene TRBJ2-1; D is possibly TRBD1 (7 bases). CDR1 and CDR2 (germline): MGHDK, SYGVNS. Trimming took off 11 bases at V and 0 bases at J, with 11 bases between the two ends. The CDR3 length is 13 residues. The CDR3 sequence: CAVRDSSYNEQFF. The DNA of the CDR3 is TGTGCCGTGCGGGACAGCTCCTACAATGAGCAGTTCTTC.

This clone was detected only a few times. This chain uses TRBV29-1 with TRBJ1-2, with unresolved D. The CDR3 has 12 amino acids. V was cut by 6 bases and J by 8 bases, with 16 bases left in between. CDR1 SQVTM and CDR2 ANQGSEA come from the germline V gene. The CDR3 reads CSVYDRVRGYTF. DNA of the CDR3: TGCAGCGTGTATGATAGGGTCCGCGGCTACACCTTC.

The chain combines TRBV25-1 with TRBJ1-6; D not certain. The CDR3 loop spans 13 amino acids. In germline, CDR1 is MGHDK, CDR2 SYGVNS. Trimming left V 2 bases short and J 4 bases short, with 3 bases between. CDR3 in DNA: TGTGCCAGCAGTGAAGGGTATAATTCACCCCTCCACTTT. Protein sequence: CASSEGYNSPLHF.

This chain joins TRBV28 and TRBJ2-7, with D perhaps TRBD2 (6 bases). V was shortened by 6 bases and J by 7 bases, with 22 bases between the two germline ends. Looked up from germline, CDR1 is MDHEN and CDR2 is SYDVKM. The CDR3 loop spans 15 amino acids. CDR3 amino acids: CASRRIQTGEEEQYF. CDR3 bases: TGTGCCAGCAGGCGGATCCAGACGGGGGAAGAGGAGCAGTACTTC.

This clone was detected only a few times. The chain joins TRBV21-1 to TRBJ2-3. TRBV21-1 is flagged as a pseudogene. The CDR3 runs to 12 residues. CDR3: CASSAKVDTQYF. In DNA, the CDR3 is TGTGCCAGCAGCGCCAAGGTAGATACGCAGTATTTT.

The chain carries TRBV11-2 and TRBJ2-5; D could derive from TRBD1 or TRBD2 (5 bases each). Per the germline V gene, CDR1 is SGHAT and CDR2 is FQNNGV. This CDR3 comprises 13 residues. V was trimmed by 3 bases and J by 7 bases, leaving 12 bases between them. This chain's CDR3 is CASSLGDGGTQYF. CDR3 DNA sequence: TGTGCCAGCAGCTTGGGGGACGGTGGGACCCAGTACTTC.